This T cell receptor beta chain derives from a study of cytomegalovirus exposure and HLA in healthy donors. Researchers ran the PCR with 60 Vbeta and 13 Jbeta primers. Only in-frame clones appear in the TCRdb table, and some are missing; sequencing was by immunoSEQ multiplex PCR. The sample yields more than 95,000 clones, 75% to 80% seen once. Broader study findings: Per published accounts, TCR beta sequences correctly predicted the HLA-A and HLA-B alleles of most subjects. Reports credit the classifier with highly specific, highly sensitive diagnosis of cytomegalovirus status. Usually a TCR sequence was rare, but some public TCRs were found in many donors. Per a later analysis, roughly 17,000 TCR beta sequences showed association with HLA alleles at 0.05 false discovery rate.

Turning to this clone: No antigen is known for it.

The CDR3 has 17 amino acids. In germline, CDR1 is SSHAT, CDR2 FNYEAQ (reference sequence). V was clipped by 5 bases and J by 1 base; unmatched bases: 10. The rearrangement links TRBV7-7 to TRBJ2-2; 7 bases fit TRBD1. The sequenced sample consisted of PBMCs. The source of this sequence is a man aged 55 to 69 in good health and CMV-seropositive. The CDR3 bases are TGTGCCAGCAGCCTTTCTCTGTACAGGGGGAACACCGGGGAGCTGTTTTTT. It yields the protein CASSLSLYRGNTGELFF. Full variable domain (rest looked up from reference TRBV7-7 and TRBJ2-2): GAGVSQSPRYKVTKRGQDVTLRCDPISSHATLYWYQQALGQGPEFLTYFNYEAQPDKSGLPSDRFSAERPEGSISTLTIQRTEQRDSAMYRCASSLSLYRGNTGELFFGEGSRLTVL.